Included here is one T cell receptor beta chain sequence, with context. Antigen specificity is unknown. Clones were sequenced by immunoSEQ multiplex PCR, and TCRdb holds only the in-frame ones, with some missing. Here the sample spans approximately 2.1 million clones, about 92% being singletons. The sample originates from a study of shared clonotypes between healthy human individuals. Study-wide points: As a rule, naive subsets had a larger estimated richness than memory subsets. Only blood was sampled; tissue repertoires likely differ. Naive CD4 clonotypes were shared across several donors at approximately 5.3%.

Germline-derived CDR1 and CDR2 are DFQATT and SNEGSKA (reference sequence). The CDR3 loop spans 10 amino acids. The V end was cut by 6 bases, the J end by 7 bases, with 10 bases between. The sequenced sample consisted of naive CD4+ T cells from PBMCs. Indicated subset: CD45RA+ positively selected. The TCR comes from a man between 18 and 35 years old in good health. Some clones in this sample may be carry-over from other donors' samples. The chain joins TRBV20-1 to TRBJ2-7; D is unresolved. This CDR3 is CSAHDLEQYF. CDR3 nucleotides: TGCAGTGCCCACGATCTAGAGCAGTACTTC.